These 9 T cell receptor beta chains were all obtained from the same sample, sequenced in a study of blood T cell repertoires in COVID-19. Some clones are missing from TCRdb's copy, which holds only in-frame ones; the method was immunoSEQ multiplex PCR. Counted here are 70,000 or so clones, roughly 89% occurring once; the ten biggest clones make up around 0.6%. What was sequenced was peripheral blood. The source of these receptors is a man in his 60s with acute or convalescent COVID-19.

The chain employs TRBV7-9 and TRBJ2-7; D is possibly TRBD2 (6 bases). Trimming pared 5 bases from V and 3 bases from J, leaving 14 bases between. Germline values: CDR1 SEHNR, CDR2 FQNEAQ (reference sequence). This CDR3 spans 14 amino acids. The CDR3 loop reads CASSPPGLGYEQYF. The DNA for the CDR3 is TGTGCCAGCAGCCCTCCGGGACTGGGCTACGAGCAGTACTTC.

The rearrangement uses TRBV18 and TRBJ1-3; 7 positions match TRBD1. The CDR3 is 15 amino acids. The junction had 4 bases not matched to a gene; V was cut back by 3 bases and J by 2 bases. The germline CDR1 and CDR2 sequences are KGHSH and LQKENI. DNA for the CDR3: TGTGCCAGCTCACCCCCCGGGACAGCTGGAAACACCATATATTTT. Its protein is CASSPPGTAGNTIYF.

The V gene is TRBV6-2 or TRBV6-3, the J gene TRBJ2-7; 12 nucleotides agree with TRBD2. Losses at the gene ends were 5 bases for V and 5 bases for J; bases not matched to a gene: 4. The V gene's germline CDR1 is MNHEY and CDR2 SVGEGT. This CDR3 spans 14 amino acids. This CDR3 reads CASSLTSGSHEQYF. The CDR3 nucleotides read TGTGCCAGCAGTCTGACTAGCGGGAGCCACGAGCAGTACTTC.

The CDR3 is CASSEFREQYF. In DNA form, the CDR3 reads TGTGCCAGCAGCGAGTTTCGGGAGCAGTACTTC. The rearrangement joins TRBV28 to TRBJ2-7; D is uncertain. The length of the CDR3 is 11 residues. Germline CDR1 and CDR2: MDHEN and SYDVKM. Trimming took off 6 bases at V and 7 bases at J, with 10 bases between the two ends.

The CDR3 bases are TGTGCCAGCAGCGCGGACGGGAAAGAGACCCAGTACTTC. Amino acids: CASSADGKETQYF. The chain is built from TRBV9 and TRBJ2-5, with D possibly being TRBD2 (5 bases). The V end was cut by 3 bases, the J end by 3 bases, with 9 bases between. In germline, CDR1 is SGDLS, CDR2 YYNGEE. The CDR3 has 13 amino acids.

V is TRBV3-1 (or the pseudogene TRBV3-2) and J is TRBJ2-3, with a possible D match to TRBD2 (6 bases). This CDR3 comprises 15 residues. The ends were cut back, 1 base at V and 5 bases at J, with 13 bases in the middle. Germline V gene lookup returns CDR1 LGHDT and CDR2 YNNKEL (reference sequence). For the CDR3, the DNA is TGTGCCAGCAGCCAAGGGTCGGGAGTCGGAGATACGCAGTATTTT. Translating gives CASSQGSGVGDTQYF.

The chain combines TRBV19 with TRBJ2-5, with 12 bases identical to TRBD1. Germline loops: CDR1 LNHDA, CDR2 SQIVND (reference sequence). This CDR3 region has 17 residues. V trimming: 1 base; J trimming: 4 bases; junction bases outside the gene matches: 7. The CDR3 DNA is TGTGCCAGTAGTATAGTGGGACAGGGGGCAGGGTCAGAGACCCAGTACTTC. This sequence encodes CASSIVGQGAGSETQYF.

The chain recombines TRBV19 with TRBJ2-6; no clear D gene. CDR3 length: 15 amino acids. Germline assignment: CDR1 LNHDA and CDR2 SQIVND (reference sequence). V was pared by 1 base and J by 0 bases, with 4 bases between. The CDR3 DNA follows: TGTGCCAGTAGTATAGGCAGCTCTGGGGCCAACGTCCTGACTTTC. It yields the protein CASSIGSSGANVLTF.

The chain couples TRBV5-1 to TRBJ2-5, with 9 bases that match TRBD2. CDR1 is SGHRS, CDR2 YFSETQ, per germline. The CDR3 has 16 residues. Losses at the gene ends were 0 bases for V and 5 bases for J; bases not matched to a gene: 8. CDR3 DNA: TGCGCCAGCAGCTTGGGCTCTAGCGGGGCGCGGGAGACCCAGTACTTC. It codes for CASSLGSSGARETQYF.